Shown below are 21 T cell receptor beta chains from a single sample sequenced in a study of cytomegalovirus exposure and HLA in healthy donors (dated by TCRdb to about 2017). Library preparation was by the immunoSEQ multiplex PCR assay. TCRdb re-hosts the immuneACCESS table, in-frame sequences only. Its copies lack some clones; in the studies checked, an unresolved V gene accounts for under half of them, and the cause for the rest is not known. This sample holds 100,000 to 150,000 clones; 90% to 97% were observed only once. The top ten clones comprise 1.5% to 2% of the sample. The specimen sequenced was PBMCs. The origin of the receptors is a man between 18 and 35 years old in good health and CMV-seronegative.

The chain is built from TRBV19 and TRBJ1-1, with 8 bases that match TRBD1. The CDR3 has 15 amino acids. Per germline, CDR1 LNHDA and CDR2 SQIVND (reference sequence). V dropped 5 bases and J dropped 5; count of bases not matched to a gene: 10. The CDR3 is CASSVRTGLATEAFF. CDR3 in DNA: TGTGCCAGTAGTGTCCGGACAGGGTTGGCAACTGAAGCTTTCTTT.

This clone came up once. This chain joins TRBV6-5 and TRBJ2-5, with 7 bases identical to TRBD2. The J call could be wrong; TRBJ2-7 is a better fit for the DNA end. The CDR3 covers 15 residues. Germline CDR1 and CDR2: MNHEY and SVGAGI. DNA for the CDR3: TGTGCCAGCAGTTACGGGACTAACAGTTGGTACGAGCAGTACTTC. Protein: CASSYGTNSWYEQYF.

The chain has TRBV30 and TRBJ1-5, with TRBD1 matching over 10 bases. CDR3 length: 17 residues. Germline CDR1 and CDR2: GTSNPN and SVGIG (reference sequence). V shed 1 base and J 5 bases; nucleotides not matched to a gene: 11. This chain's CDR3 is CAWSAGTGVPQDQPQHF. CDR3 nucleotides: TGTGCCTGGAGTGCCGGGACAGGGGTTCCCCAAGATCAGCCCCAGCATTTT.

The chain is built from TRBV4-3 and TRBJ1-5; TRBD1 aligns across 7 bases. CDR1 LGHNA and CDR2 YSLEER come from the germline V gene. V was pared by 0 bases and J by 7 bases, with 6 bases of the junction left unmatched. CDR3 size: 15 residues. CDR3: CASSQDRGGGQPQHF. The CDR3 nucleotides are TGCGCCAGCAGCCAAGATCGAGGGGGCGGCCAGCCCCAGCATTTT.

This rearrangement joins TRBV7-2 to TRBJ2-4; maybe TRBD2 (5 bases). Germline loops: CDR1 SGHTA, CDR2 FQGNSA. Trimming stripped 2 bases from V and 10 bases from J, with 6 bases between. This CDR3 contains 11 residues. CDR3 protein: CASSLSGIQYF. The CDR3 nucleotides read TGTGCCAGCAGCTTATCGGGGATTCAGTACTTC.

This clone has just a few counts. The CDR3 is CASSRSGGSEETQYF. Here the CDR3 DNA reads TGCGCCAGCAGCCGATCCGGGGGGTCTGAAGAGACCCAGTACTTC. The genes are TRBV5-1 and TRBJ2-5; 7 positions match TRBD2. The CDR3 contains 15 residues. The germline CDR1 and CDR2 sequences are SGHRS and YFSETQ. V lost 4 bases, J lost 3 bases, and 9 bases stayed unmatched.

The J gene is TRBJ2-1, the V gene TRBV11-2, with TRBD1 matching 7 bases. The germline gives CDR1 SGHAT, CDR2 FQNNGV. The CDR3 length is 17 residues. V shed 5 bases and J 9 bases; nucleotides not matched to a gene: 19. The CDR3 here is CASSPRGGKQGPGEQFF. DNA of the CDR3: TGTGCCAGCAGCCCTAGAGGGGGCAAACAGGGGCCGGGTGAGCAGTTCTTC.

The chain recombines TRBV28 with TRBJ2-2; a possible D gene is TRBD2 (6 bases). The CDR3 contains 15 residues. Trimming pared 3 bases from V and 0 bases from J, leaving 8 bases between. Germline values: CDR1 MDHEN, CDR2 SYDVKM. The CDR3 loop reads CASSFGGANTGELFF. The DNA of the CDR3 is TGTGCCAGCAGTTTCGGCGGGGCGAACACCGGGGAGCTGTTTTTT.

This sequence joins TRBV29-1 and TRBJ1-1, with 9 bases identical to TRBD1. The germline CDR1 and CDR2 sequences are SQVTM and ANQGSEA. CDR3 size: 13 residues. V gave up 8 bases and J gave up 6 bases; unmatched junction bases: 10. CDR3 region: CSSARDREAEAFF. The CDR3 DNA is TGCAGCTCCGCAAGGGACAGGGAAGCTGAAGCTTTCTTT.

V and J are TRBV18 and TRBJ1-1, with D possibly being TRBD1 (6 bases). The CDR3 totals 14 residues. V was trimmed by 3 bases and J by 3 bases, leaving 11 bases between them. Germline loops: CDR1 KGHSH, CDR2 LQKENI. Here the CDR3 reads CASSPQGLDTEAFF. The CDR3 DNA is TGTGCCAGCTCACCCCAGGGGTTGGACACTGAAGCTTTCTTT.

The chain couples TRBV11-2 to TRBJ2-7; 7 bases line up with TRBD2. The V gene's germline CDR1 is SGHAT and CDR2 FQNNGV. CDR3 length: 15 residues. The V and J ends lost 0 bases and 3 bases, in that order; junction bases with no gene match: 5. CDR3 coding DNA: TGTGCCAGCAGCTTAGAGGGGGGGACGGGCTACGAGCAGTACTTC. This codes for CASSLEGGTGYEQYF. Based on the CDR3 plus reference TRBV11-2 and TRBJ2-7, the full variable domain is EAGVAQSPRYKIIEKRQSVAFWCNPISGHATLYWYQQILGQGPKLLIQFQNNGVVDDSQLPKDRFSAERLKGVDSTLKIQPAKLEDSAVYLCASSLEGGTGYEQYFGPGTRLTVT.

The rearrangement links TRBV9 to TRBJ1-5, with D hard to call. The germline gives CDR1 SGDLS, CDR2 YYNGEE. Trimming stripped 3 bases from V and 6 bases from J, with 13 bases between. There are 14 residues in the CDR3. The CDR3 bases are TGTGCCAGCAGCGCGGGGAGTTCCGTTCAGCCCCAGCATTTT. Translated, it gives CASSAGSSVQPQHF.

The chain links TRBV6-1 to TRBJ1-4, with D tentatively TRBD1 (5 bases). Trimming left V 4 bases short and J 12 bases short, with 15 bases between. Germline assignment: CDR1 MNHNS and CDR2 SASEGT. CDR3 length: 13 amino acids. The CDR3 is CASSVRQYIELFF. CDR3 sequence (DNA): TGTGCCAGCAGTGTCCGACAGTACATCGAACTGTTTTTT.

The chain couples TRBV4-3 to TRBJ2-5, with 10 bases aligning to TRBD1. The CDR3 loop spans 16 amino acids. The trim removed 0 bases at V and 4 bases at J, leaving 5 bases unmatched. Germline V lookup: CDR1 LGHNA, CDR2 YSLEER. Here the CDR3 reads CASSQDRTGGIETQYF. Written as DNA, the CDR3 is TGCGCCAGCAGCCAAGATAGGACAGGGGGAATAGAGACCCAGTACTTC.

V is TRBV5-4 and J is TRBJ1-2; D might be TRBD1 (5 bases). Germline assignment: CDR1 SGHNT and CDR2 YYREEE (reference sequence). This CDR3 is built from 14 residues. V lost 1 base, J lost 3 bases, and 10 bases lay in between. Here the CDR3 reads CASSLRGWDYGYTF. As DNA, the CDR3 is TGTGCCAGCAGCTTGAGGGGCTGGGACTATGGCTACACCTTC.

The chain uses TRBV28 and TRBJ1-2; D call uncertain. Germline V gene lookup returns CDR1 MDHEN and CDR2 SYDVKM. The CDR3 runs 14 residues. V was clipped by 3 bases and J by 8 bases, with 16 bases between them. CDR3 protein: CASSLRGLDPGYTF. CDR3 DNA sequence: TGTGCCAGCAGTTTGCGCGGTTTAGATCCCGGCTACACCTTC.

The V gene is TRBV7-9, the J gene TRBJ2-7, with 13 positions matching TRBD2. Germline loops: CDR1 SEHNR, CDR2 FQNEAQ (reference sequence). Losses at the gene ends were 5 bases for V and 4 bases for J; bases not matched to a gene: 2. The length of the CDR3 is 14 residues. Written as DNA, the CDR3 is TGTGCCAGCAGCGTACTAGCGGGAGGGTACGAGCAGTACTTC. The encoded protein is CASSVLAGGYEQYF. Full variable domain (remainder filled in from reference TRBV7-9 and TRBJ2-7): DTGVSQNPRHKITKRGQNVTFRCDPISEHNRLYWYRQTLGQGPEFLTYFQNEAQLEKSRLLSDRFSAERPKGSFSTLEIQRTEQGDSAMYLCASSVLAGGYEQYFGPGTRLTVT.

This clone has just one count. The V call is TRBV27, the J call TRBJ1-2; 9 bases align to TRBD1. The CDR3 totals 15 residues. V shed 5 bases and J 8 bases; nucleotides not matched to a gene: 12. CDR1 is MNHEY, CDR2 SMNVEV, per germline (reference sequence). CDR3 loop: CASSPQTGGRDGYTF. CDR3 nucleotide sequence: TGTGCCAGCAGTCCTCAGACAGGGGGTCGTGACGGCTACACCTTC.

The rearrangement joins TRBV6-5 to TRBJ1-1, with 9 bases matching TRBD1. The germline V gene has CDR1 MNHEY and CDR2 SVGAGI. With 6 bases clipped from V and 9 bases from J, the junction kept 11 bases outside the gene matches. The length of the CDR3 is 14 residues. The CDR3 loop reads CASSDGQGRAKAFF. CDR3 coding DNA: TGTGCCAGCAGCGACGGACAGGGGAGGGCAAAAGCTTTCTTT.

The J gene is TRBJ2-3, the V gene TRBV6-6, with 12 nucleotides matching TRBD1. The CDR3 has 16 amino acids. The germline V gene encodes CDR1 MNHNY and CDR2 SVGAGI (reference sequence). V shed 7 bases and J 7 bases; nucleotides not matched to a gene: 12. The CDR3 sequence is CASTSPGQGAPHTQYF. The CDR3 bases are TGTGCCAGCACCAGCCCGGGACAGGGGGCGCCGCATACGCAGTATTTT.

The chain employs TRBV5-1 and TRBJ1-4; D may be TRBD1 (5 bases). This CDR3 region has 14 residues. V was cut by 4 bases and J by 8 bases, with 15 bases left in between. CDR1 SGHRS and CDR2 YFSETQ come from the germline V gene. CDR3: CASSLTGLGEKLFF. In nucleotides, the CDR3 is TGCGCCAGCAGCCTAACAGGTCTTGGGGAAAAACTGTTTTTT.